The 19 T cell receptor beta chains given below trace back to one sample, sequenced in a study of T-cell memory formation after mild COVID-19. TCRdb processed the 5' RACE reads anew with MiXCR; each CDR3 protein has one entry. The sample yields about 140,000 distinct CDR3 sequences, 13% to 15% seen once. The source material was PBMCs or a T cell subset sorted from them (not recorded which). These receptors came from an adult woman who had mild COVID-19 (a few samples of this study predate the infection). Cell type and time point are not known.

The CDR3 loop reads CASSESLSSGNTIYF. CDR3 sequence (DNA): TGTGCCAGCAGTGAAAGTCTTAGCTCTGGAAACACCATATATTTT. V is TRBV2 and J is TRBJ1-3; no clear D. The CDR3 has 15 amino acids. CDR1 is SNHLY and CDR2 is FYNNEI in the germline V gene. Trimming stripped 2 bases from V and 0 bases from J, with 8 bases between. Drawing the rest from reference TRBV2 and TRBJ1-3, the complete variable domain is EPEVTQTPSHQVTQMGQEVILRCVPISNHLYFYWYRQILGQKVEFLVSFYNNEISEKSEIFDDQFSVERPDGSNFTLKIRSTKLEDSAMYFCASSESLSSGNTIYFGEGSWLTVV.

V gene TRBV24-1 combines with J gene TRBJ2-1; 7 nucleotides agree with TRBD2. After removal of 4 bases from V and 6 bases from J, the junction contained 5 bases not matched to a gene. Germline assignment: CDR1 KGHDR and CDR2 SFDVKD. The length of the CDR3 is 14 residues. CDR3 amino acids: CATSERTRGNEQFF. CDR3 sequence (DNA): TGTGCCACCAGTGAGCGGACTAGGGGCAATGAGCAGTTCTTC.

For the CDR3, the DNA is TGTGCTAGTGGTCCCGACGACAATGAGCAGTTCTTC. Its translation is CASGPDDNEQFF. The rearrangement joins TRBV12-5 to TRBJ2-1; D uncertain. Germline values: CDR1 LGHNT, CDR2 FRNRAP. The CDR3 spans 12 residues. V lost 5 bases and J 5 bases, leaving 7 bases between the germline ends. Together with reference TRBV12-5 and TRBJ2-1, the CDR3 gives the full variable domain: DARVTQTPRHKVTEMGQEVTMRCQPILGHNTVFWYRQTMMQGLELLAYFRNRAPLDDSGMPKDRFSAEMPDATLATLKIQPSEPRDSAVYFCASGPDDNEQFFGPGTRLTVL.

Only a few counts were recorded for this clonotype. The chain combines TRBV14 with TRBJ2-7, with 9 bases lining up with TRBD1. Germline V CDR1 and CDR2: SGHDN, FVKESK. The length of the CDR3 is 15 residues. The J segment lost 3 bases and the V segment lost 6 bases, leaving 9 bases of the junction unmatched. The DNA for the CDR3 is TGTGCCAGCAGGTCCACGGGGACAGGGCTCTACGAGCAGTACTTC. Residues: CASRSTGTGLYEQYF.

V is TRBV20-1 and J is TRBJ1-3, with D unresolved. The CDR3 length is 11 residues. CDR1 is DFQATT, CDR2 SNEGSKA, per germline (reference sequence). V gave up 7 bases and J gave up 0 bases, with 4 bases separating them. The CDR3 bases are TGCAGTGGGAGCTCTGGAAACACCATATATTTT. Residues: CSGSSGNTIYF.

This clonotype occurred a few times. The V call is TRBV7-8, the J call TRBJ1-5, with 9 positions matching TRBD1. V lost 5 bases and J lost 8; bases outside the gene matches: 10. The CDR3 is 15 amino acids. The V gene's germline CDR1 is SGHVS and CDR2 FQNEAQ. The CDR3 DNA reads TGTGCCAGCAGCCGCCAAGGGACAGGGACGGAGCCCCAGCATTTT. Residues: CASSRQGTGTEPQHF.

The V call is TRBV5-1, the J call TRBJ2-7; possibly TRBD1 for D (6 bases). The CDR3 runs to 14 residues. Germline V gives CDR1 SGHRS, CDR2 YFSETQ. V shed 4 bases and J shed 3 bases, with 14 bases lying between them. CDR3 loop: CASSQDSYLYEQYF. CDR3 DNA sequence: TGCGCCAGCAGCCAGGACAGCTACCTCTACGAGCAGTACTTC.

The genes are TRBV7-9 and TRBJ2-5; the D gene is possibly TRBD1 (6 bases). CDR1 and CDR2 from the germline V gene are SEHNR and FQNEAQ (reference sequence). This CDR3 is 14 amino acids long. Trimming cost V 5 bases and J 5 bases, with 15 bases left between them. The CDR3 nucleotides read TGTGCCAGCAGCAACCTGACAGGAAGGGAGACCCAGTACTTC. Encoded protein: CASSNLTGRETQYF.

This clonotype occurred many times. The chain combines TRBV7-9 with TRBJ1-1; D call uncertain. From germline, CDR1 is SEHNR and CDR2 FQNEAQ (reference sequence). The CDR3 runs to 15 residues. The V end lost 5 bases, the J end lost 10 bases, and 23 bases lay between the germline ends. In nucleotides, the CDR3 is TGTGCCAGCAGCCCTCAGGAGGTGATCACCAGGATAGCTTTCTTT. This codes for CASSPQEVITRIAFF.

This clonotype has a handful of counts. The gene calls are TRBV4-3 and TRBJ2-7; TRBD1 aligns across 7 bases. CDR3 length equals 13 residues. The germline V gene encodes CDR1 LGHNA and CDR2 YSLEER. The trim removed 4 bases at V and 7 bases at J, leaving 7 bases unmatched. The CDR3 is CASSPDRAGEQYF. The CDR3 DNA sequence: TGCGCCAGCAGCCCCGACAGGGCTGGAGAGCAGTACTTC.

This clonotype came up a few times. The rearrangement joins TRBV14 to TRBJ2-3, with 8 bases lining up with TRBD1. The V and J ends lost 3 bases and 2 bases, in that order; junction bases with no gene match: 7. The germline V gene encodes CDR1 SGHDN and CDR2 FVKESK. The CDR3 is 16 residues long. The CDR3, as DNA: TGTGCCAGCAGCCAGAGACAGGGGTACCCCACAGATACGCAGTATTTT. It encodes CASSQRQGYPTDTQYF.

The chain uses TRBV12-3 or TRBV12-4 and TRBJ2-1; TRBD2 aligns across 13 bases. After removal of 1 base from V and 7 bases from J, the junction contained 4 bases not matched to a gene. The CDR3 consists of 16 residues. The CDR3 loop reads CASSLGTSGSLNEQFF. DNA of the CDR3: TGTGCCAGCAGTTTAGGGACTAGCGGGAGTTTGAATGAGCAGTTCTTC.

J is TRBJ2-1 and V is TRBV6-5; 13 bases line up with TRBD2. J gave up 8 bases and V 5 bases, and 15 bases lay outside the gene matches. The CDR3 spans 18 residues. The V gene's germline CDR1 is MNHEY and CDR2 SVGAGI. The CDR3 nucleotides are TGTGCCAGCAGTCACCCGCCACTAGCGGGGGGGCTTTTGGATGAGCAGTTCTTC. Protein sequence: CASSHPPLAGGLLDEQFF.

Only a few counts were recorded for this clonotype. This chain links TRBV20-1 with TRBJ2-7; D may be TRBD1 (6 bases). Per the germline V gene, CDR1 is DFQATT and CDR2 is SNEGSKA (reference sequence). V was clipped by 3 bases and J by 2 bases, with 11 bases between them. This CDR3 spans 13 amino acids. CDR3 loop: CSASKDRAYEQYF. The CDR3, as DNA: TGCAGTGCTAGTAAGGACAGAGCCTACGAGCAGTACTTC.

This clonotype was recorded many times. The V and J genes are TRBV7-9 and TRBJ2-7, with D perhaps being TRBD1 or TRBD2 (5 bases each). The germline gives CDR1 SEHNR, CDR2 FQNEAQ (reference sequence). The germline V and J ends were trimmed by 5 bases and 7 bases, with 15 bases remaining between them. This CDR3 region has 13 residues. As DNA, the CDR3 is TGTGCCAGCAGCCGGGACCCCGCGGGTGAGCAGTACTTC. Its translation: CASSRDPAGEQYF.

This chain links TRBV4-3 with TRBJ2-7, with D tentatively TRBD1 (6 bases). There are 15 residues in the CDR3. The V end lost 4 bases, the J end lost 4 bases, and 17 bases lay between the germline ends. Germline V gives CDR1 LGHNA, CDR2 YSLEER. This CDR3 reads CASSPYQGMKYEQYF. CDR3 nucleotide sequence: TGCGCCAGCAGCCCTTACCAGGGGATGAAGTACGAGCAGTACTTC.

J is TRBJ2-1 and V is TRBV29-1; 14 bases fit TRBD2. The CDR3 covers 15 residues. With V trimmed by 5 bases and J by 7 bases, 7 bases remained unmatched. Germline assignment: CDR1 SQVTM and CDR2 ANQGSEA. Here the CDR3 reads CSVRLAGGGWNEQFF. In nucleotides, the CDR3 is TGCAGCGTTCGACTAGCGGGAGGGGGATGGAATGAGCAGTTCTTC.

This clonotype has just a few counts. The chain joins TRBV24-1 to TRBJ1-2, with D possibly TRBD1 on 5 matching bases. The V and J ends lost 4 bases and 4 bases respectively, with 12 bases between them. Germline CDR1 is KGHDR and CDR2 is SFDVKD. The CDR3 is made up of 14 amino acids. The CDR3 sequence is CATSDRPGRYGYTF. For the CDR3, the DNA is TGTGCCACCAGTGACCGACCGGGACGCTATGGCTACACCTTC.

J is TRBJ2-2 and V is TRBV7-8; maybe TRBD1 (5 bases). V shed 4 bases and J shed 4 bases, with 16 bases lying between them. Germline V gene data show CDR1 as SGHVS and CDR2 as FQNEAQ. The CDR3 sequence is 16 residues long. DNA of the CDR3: TGTGCCAGCAGCTGGCCGGGCAGGGTCGGCACCGGGGAGCTGTTTTTT. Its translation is CASSWPGRVGTGELFF.